This T cell receptor (beta chain) appears in the sequencing data of a study of cytomegalovirus exposure and HLA in healthy donors. About the research overall: Counted in an early data release were 65 million to 100 million unique TCRs from HLA-typed donors. Of around 410 genotyped donors, roughly 76% grouped in the Caucasian-associated ancestry cluster. Study outcomes and limitations: A later analysis associated around 17,000 TCR beta sequences with HLA alleles at a 0.05 false discovery rate.

There are 11 residues in the CDR3. Germline CDR1 and CDR2: LGHNA and YNFKEQ. Trimming took 1 base from V and 5 from J, leaving 3 bases between them. About this clone: Its cognate antigen is unknown.

13 Jbeta primers and 60 Vbeta primers were used for the PCR. Study processing details: There were about 80 million unique TCR beta chains by a later count, and around 10 million of them were shared. The assay was immunoSEQ multiplex PCR, and TCRdb's table has in-frame clones only and misses some. The D gene and trimming were derived from the DNA, and the V and J assignments and clone size from that table. The sample shows about 31,000 clones, around nine tenths of them seen only once. The chain recombines TRBV4-2 with TRBJ2-7; D not resolved. Material: PBMCs. This TCR came from a boy aged 10-17 years in good health and CMV-seronegative. Here the CDR3 DNA reads TGTGCCAGCAGCCAAGGCGACGAGCAGTACTTC. The encoded protein is CASSQGDEQYF.